Below, 27 T cell receptor beta chains from the same sample are listed, as sequenced in a study of blood T cell repertoires in COVID-19. Produced via immunoSEQ multiplex PCR; TCRdb's table is partial and in-frame only. The sample carries 250,000 to 400,000 clones, about 90% recorded once. What was sequenced was peripheral blood. The origin of the receptors is a young woman with COVID-19, enrolled during active disease.

The V and J genes are TRBV5-1 and TRBJ1-5, with 7 bases lining up with TRBD1. The CDR3 totals 14 residues. J lost 6 bases, V lost 5 bases, and 8 bases had no gene match. In germline, CDR1 is SGHRS, CDR2 YFSETQ. The chain's CDR3 is CASRYDRDSQPQHF. The DNA for the CDR3 is TGCGCCAGCAGGTATGACAGGGACTCTCAGCCCCAGCATTTT.

The chain recombines TRBV2 with TRBJ1-1; 8 bases agree with TRBD1. V lost 11 bases, J lost 4 bases, and 3 bases stayed unmatched. Germline V gene data show CDR1 as SNHLY and CDR2 as FYNNEI. The CDR3 has 11 residues. The DNA for the CDR3 is TGTGCCGGAGGACAGGGCACTGAAGCTTTCTTT. It encodes CAGGQGTEAFF. Full variable domain (rest looked up from reference TRBV2 and TRBJ1-1): EPEVTQTPSHQVTQMGQEVILRCVPISNHLYFYWYRQILGQKVEFLVSFYNNEISEKSEIFDDQFSVERPDGSNFTLKIRSTKLEDSAMYFCAGGQGTEAFFGQGTRLTVV.

The CDR3: CASSKQGFVNDEQFF. The CDR3 bases are TGTGCCAGCAGCAAACAGGGGTTCGTTAACGATGAGCAGTTCTTC. J is TRBJ2-1 and V is TRBV7-8; 7 bases match TRBD1. With V trimmed by 5 bases and J by 8 bases, 12 bases remained unmatched. This CDR3 spans 15 amino acids. Germline V gene sequence: CDR1 SGHVS, CDR2 FQNEAQ.

The table lists this clone with a count of one. The chain recombines TRBV19 with TRBJ1-1, with a possible D match to TRBD1 (5 bases). The germline V gene has CDR1 LNHDA and CDR2 SQIVND (reference sequence). Trimming removed 6 bases from V and 0 bases from J, with 14 bases in between. The CDR3 length is 15 residues. Here the CDR3 reads CASSWGGAMNTEAFF. CDR3 DNA: TGTGCCAGTAGCTGGGGCGGAGCCATGAACACTGAAGCTTTCTTT.

CDR3 loop: CASSSGQKYNEQFF. CDR3 coding DNA: TGTGCCAGTAGTAGTGGACAAAAATACAATGAGCAGTTCTTC. V and J are TRBV19 and TRBJ2-1; TRBD1 is a possible D gene (5 bases). The CDR3 extends over 14 amino acids. The V gene lost 4 bases and the J gene lost 4 bases, with 11 bases spanning the gap. CDR1 is LNHDA and CDR2 is SQIVND in the germline V gene (reference sequence). Full variable domain (missing parts from reference TRBV19 and TRBJ2-1): DGGITQSPKYLFRKEGQNVTLSCEQNLNHDAMYWYRQDPGQGLRLIYYSQIVNDFQKGDIAEGYSVSREKKESFPLTVTSAQKNPTAFYLCASSSGQKYNEQFFGPGTRLTVL.

The chain employs TRBV19 and TRBJ1-2; 9 bases match TRBD1. J gave up 3 bases and V 6 bases, and 5 bases lay outside the gene matches. The CDR3 loop spans 14 amino acids. Germline CDR1 is LNHDA and CDR2 is SQIVND (reference sequence). The chain's CDR3 is CASSLTGGDYGYTF. CDR3 in DNA: TGTGCCAGTAGCCTGACAGGGGGGGACTATGGCTACACCTTC.

J is TRBJ1-2 and V is TRBV5-5; 8 nucleotides match TRBD1. CDR1 and CDR2 (germline): SGHKS, YYEKEE (reference sequence). This CDR3 spans 14 amino acids. The V gene end was trimmed by 4 bases and the J gene end by 8 bases; junction bases not matched to a gene: 10. Here the CDR3 DNA reads TGTGCCAGCAGCAGAAAGGACAGGGACGCCGGCTACACCTTC. Protein product: CASSRKDRDAGYTF.

This clone was picked up a small number of times. V gene TRBV5-1 combines with J gene TRBJ1-2, with D possibly matching TRBD1 (5 bases). V was pared by 5 bases and J by 10 bases, with 21 bases between. This CDR3 comprises 14 residues. Germline-derived CDR1 and CDR2 are SGHRS and YFSETQ. CDR3 region: CASSIGQGAIVYTF. As DNA, the CDR3 is TGCGCCAGCAGTATCGGTCAAGGGGCAATTGTCTACACCTTC.

The rearrangement uses TRBV4-2 and TRBJ1-6; TRBD1 is a possible D gene (5 bases). The CDR3 extends over 16 amino acids. The germline V gene encodes CDR1 LGHNA and CDR2 YNFKEQ. With 0 bases removed from V and 7 bases from J, the gap between germline ends came to 13 bases. CDR3: CASSQEIGRGNSPLHF. CDR3 nucleotide sequence: TGTGCCAGCAGCCAAGAGATTGGGAGGGGCAATTCACCCCTCCACTTT.

V is TRBV11-3 and J is TRBJ1-1; 9 bases map to TRBD1. V lost 5 bases and J lost 1; bases outside the gene matches: 2. CDR3 size: 14 residues. The germline V gene has CDR1 SGHNT and CDR2 YENEEA. The CDR3 DNA reads TGTGCCAGCAGCGACAGGGGGAGGAACACTGAAGCTTTCTTT. This sequence encodes CASSDRGRNTEAFF.

The chain combines TRBV28 with TRBJ1-2, with 8 bases lining up with TRBD1. CDR1 and CDR2 (germline): MDHEN, SYDVKM. CDR3 size: 16 residues. J gave up 8 bases and V 6 bases, and 17 bases lay outside the gene matches. DNA for the CDR3: TGTGCCAGCAGCAGCGATTGGACAGGGACCGCGGGGGGCTACACCTTC. Protein: CASSSDWTGTAGGYTF.

V is TRBV5-1 and J is TRBJ2-1; 7 nucleotides agree with TRBD2. The CDR3 has 15 amino acids. The V gene's germline CDR1 is SGHRS and CDR2 YFSETQ. Trimming took 0 bases from V and 9 from J; bases not matched to a gene: 9. CDR3 nucleotides: TGCGCCAGCAGCTTGGCCCTAGCGGCGGATAGTGAGCAGTTCTTC. Translating gives CASSLALAADSEQFF.

The genes are TRBV3-1 (or the pseudogene TRBV3-2) and TRBJ1-4; 7 bases fit TRBD1. CDR3 length: 15 residues. With V trimmed by 5 bases and J by 8 bases, 11 bases remained unmatched. The germline V gene has CDR1 LGHDT and CDR2 YNNKEL (reference sequence). The CDR3 bases are TGTGCCAGCAGCGCCCGGACAGGAAGGAGCGAAAAACTGTTTTTT. It encodes CASSARTGRSEKLFF.

J is TRBJ2-1 and V is TRBV3-1 (or the pseudogene TRBV3-2), with TRBD2 identical over 9 bases. The germline V gene encodes CDR1 LGHDT and CDR2 YNNKEL (reference sequence). The CDR3 loop spans 17 amino acids. After removal of 4 bases from V and 10 bases from J, the junction contained 17 bases not matched to a gene. The CDR3 region is CASSPSHIGAGGGEQFF. Written as DNA, the CDR3 is TGTGCCAGCAGCCCGTCCCACATTGGAGCGGGAGGTGGGGAGCAGTTCTTC.

The rearrangement joins TRBV30 to TRBJ1-1; a weak D match, TRBD1 (6 bases). The V end lost 5 bases, the J end lost 0 bases, and 19 bases lay between the germline ends. Germline-derived CDR1 and CDR2 are GTSNPN and SVGIG (reference sequence). This CDR3 is 16 amino acids long. The CDR3 sequence: CAWGGWESSLNTEAFF. The CDR3 coding sequence is TGTGCCTGGGGGGGCTGGGAGAGTAGCCTGAACACTGAAGCTTTCTTT.

The chain carries TRBV7-9 and TRBJ2-7; 9 bases align to TRBD2. CDR1 SEHNR and CDR2 FQNEAQ come from the germline V gene (reference sequence). After removal of 4 bases from V and 7 bases from J, the junction contained 14 bases not matched to a gene. This CDR3 has 16 amino acids. The CDR3 nucleotides read TGTGCCAGCAGCTCTGCTGATAGCGGGAGACGGGGGGAGCAGTACTTC. Translation gives CASSSADSGRRGEQYF.

V is TRBV6-4 and J is TRBJ2-1; 10 bases are shared with TRBD2. Germline CDR1 and CDR2: MRHNA and SNTAGT. V gave up 10 bases and J gave up 4 bases; unmatched junction bases: 7. The CDR3 totals 14 residues. The CDR3 here is CATRRTSGYNEQFF. The DNA of the CDR3 is TGTGCCACCAGAAGGACTAGCGGTTACAATGAGCAGTTCTTC.

The V gene is TRBV5-6, the J gene TRBJ2-7, with D tentatively TRBD1 (5 bases). The CDR3 is 13 residues long. V was pared by 0 bases and J by 5 bases, with 9 bases between. The germline gives CDR1 SGHDT, CDR2 YYEEEE. CDR3 in DNA: TGTGCCAGCAGCTTGGGTGGGGCCCACGAGCAGTACTTC. It translates to CASSLGGAHEQYF.

The genes are TRBV7-9 and TRBJ2-1, with unresolved D. Germline values: CDR1 SEHNR, CDR2 FQNEAQ (reference sequence). Trimming shortened V by 0 bases and J by 9 bases, and 15 bases separated the two germline ends. This CDR3 has 15 amino acids. CDR3 amino acids: CASSLAVGLPIEQFF. CDR3 nucleotides: TGTGCCAGCAGCTTAGCGGTTGGGCTCCCGATTGAGCAGTTCTTC.

In the case of this clone: This sample includes further DNA sequences coding for the same CDR3. The chain couples TRBV19 to TRBJ1-5; no firm D call. This CDR3 comprises 13 residues. Germline CDR1 reads LNHDA; CDR2 reads SQIVND (reference sequence). Trimming pared 5 bases from V and 4 bases from J, leaving 9 bases between. The CDR3 region is CASSDRGNQPQHF. The CDR3 coding sequence is TGTGCCAGTAGTGATCGGGGTAATCAGCCCCAGCATTTT.

V is TRBV27 and J is TRBJ1-4, with D possibly matching TRBD1 (6 bases). Germline loops: CDR1 MNHEY, CDR2 SMNVEV (reference sequence). V was pared by 4 bases and J by 3 bases, with 12 bases between. The CDR3 consists of 15 residues. In DNA form, the CDR3 reads TGTGCCAGCAGTTCTACAGGGACCTCTAATGAAAAACTGTTTTTT. Its translation is CASSSTGTSNEKLFF. Full variable domain (outside the CDR3, taken from reference TRBV27 and TRBJ1-4): EAQVTQNPRYLITVTGKKLTVTCSQNMNHEYMSWYRQDPGLGLRQIYYSMNVEVTDKGDVPEGYKVSRKEKRNFPLILESPSPNQTSLYFCASSSTGTSNEKLFFGSGTQLSVL.

This clone was observed once. The rearrangement links TRBV19 to TRBJ1-2; TRBD1 agrees at 7 bases. The CDR3 is 15 amino acids. CDR1 is LNHDA and CDR2 is SQIVND in the germline V gene (reference sequence). V was clipped by 5 bases and J by 0 bases; unmatched bases: 6. CDR3: CASSPWTGANYGYTF. The CDR3, as DNA: TGTGCCAGTAGTCCTTGGACAGGCGCTAACTATGGCTACACCTTC.

This chain links TRBV10-2 with TRBJ2-5; 11 bases are shared with TRBD1. The CDR3 has 15 amino acids. V trimming: 3 bases; J trimming: 4 bases; junction bases outside the gene matches: 4. Germline V lookup: CDR1 WSHSY, CDR2 SAAADI. The CDR3 bases are TGCGCCAGCAGTGACGGACAGGGGGCGGGAGAGACCCAGTACTTC. Its translation is CASSDGQGAGETQYF.

The chain recombines TRBV7-7 with TRBJ2-5; 8 nucleotides match TRBD1. The CDR3 length is 15 residues. The trim removed 6 bases at V and 1 base at J, leaving 7 bases unmatched. Germline CDR1 and CDR2: SSHAT and FNYEAQ (reference sequence). CDR3 loop: CASSRTGNPQETQYF. In DNA form, the CDR3 reads TGTGCCAGCAGTAGGACAGGGAATCCCCAAGAGACCCAGTACTTC.

The rearrangement uses TRBV28 and TRBJ2-1; D gene ambiguous. The CDR3 extends over 13 amino acids. V was pared by 3 bases and J by 7 bases, with 10 bases between. Germline assignment: CDR1 MDHEN and CDR2 SYDVKM. The CDR3 DNA reads as TGTGCCAGCAGTTTGTTTAGCTTGAATGAGCAGTTCTTC. Translating gives CASSLFSLNEQFF.

The chain has TRBV3-1 (or the pseudogene TRBV3-2) and TRBJ1-2, with D hard to call. The ends were cut back, 6 bases at V and 7 bases at J, with 18 bases in the middle. The CDR3 has 14 residues. CDR1 is LGHDT, CDR2 YNNKEL, per germline (reference sequence). Here the CDR3 reads CASSLTFSEIGYTF. CDR3 bases: TGTGCCAGCAGTCTCACTTTCTCGGAGATTGGCTACACCTTC.

This chain connects TRBV7-2 to TRBJ2-7; 9 bases align to TRBD2. The CDR3 length is 15 residues. The junction had 10 bases not matched to a gene; V was cut back by 7 bases and J by 3 bases. Germline V CDR1 and CDR2: SGHTA, FQGNSA. CDR3 in amino acids: CASTPSLAGYYEQYF. CDR3 sequence (DNA): TGTGCCAGCACCCCCAGTCTAGCGGGGTACTACGAGCAGTACTTC.